This T cell receptor beta chain stems from a study of blood T cell repertoires in COVID-19. Looking at the study overall: The United States, Italy and Spain provided the acute and convalescent COVID-19 samples. PBMCs, B-cell-depleted T cells, or T cells were the source of the cDNA or gDNA that made up the material.

CDR3 length equals 13 residues. The V gene lost 7 bases and the J gene lost 1 base, with 10 bases spanning the gap. Germline CDR1 and CDR2: MNHEY and SVGAGI. Original processing methods: How many nucleated cells were present was estimated from reference gene primer amplification. Here immunoSEQ multiplex PCR was the method, and the copy in TCRdb shows in-frame clones only, minus some. V and J calls and clone size are those listed in that table; D and trimming were worked out from the DNA. Of approximately 130,000 clones listed, approximately 85% are singletons. The sample taken for sequencing was peripheral blood. The chain uses TRBV6-5 and TRBJ1-1; weak D call: TRBD1 (6 bases). The TCR comes from a human donor in a cohort sampled during active COVID-19. The CDR3 nucleotides are TGTGCCAGCACTATACAGGGGAACACTGAAGCTTTCTTT. Translated, it gives CASTIQGNTEAFF.